The next 6 T cell receptor beta chains were all read from a single sample in a study of T cell repertoires in cytomegalovirus infection. From the reads, TCRdb called clonotypes with MiXCR, one entry per CDR3 protein. The table has roughly 140,000 distinct CDR3 sequences, about 20% seen once. The sequenced sample was PBMCs. Receptors were obtained from a human donor in good health (CMV status not recorded). Some clones in this sample may be carry-over from other donors' samples.

The chain has TRBV7-2 and TRBJ2-7, with D possibly being TRBD1 or TRBD2 (5 bases each). Germline assignment: CDR1 SGHTA and CDR2 FQGNSA. The CDR3 runs 16 residues. The V and J ends lost 5 bases and 0 bases respectively, with 17 bases between them. As DNA, the CDR3 is TGTGCCAGCAGCCCAAGCCTCCGGGACGGCTCCTACGAGCAGTACTTC. Translation: CASSPSLRDGSYEQYF.

This clonotype occurred a few times. CDR3 residues: CASSTGRTGNTEAFF. Here the CDR3 DNA reads TGTGCCAGCAGTACCGGCAGGACAGGGAACACTGAAGCTTTCTTT. The rearrangement uses TRBV6-2 or TRBV6-3 and TRBJ1-1; 7 bases agree with TRBD1. Trimming removed 5 bases from V and 1 base from J; junction bases left unmatched: 7. The CDR3 consists of 15 residues. The germline V gene encodes CDR1 MNHEY and CDR2 SVGEGT.

V usage is TRBV7-6 and J usage is TRBJ2-1, with D maybe TRBD1 (7 bases). The CDR3 consists of 13 residues. Germline V gene lookup returns CDR1 SGHVS and CDR2 FNYEAQ. Trimming pared 8 bases from V and 11 bases from J, leaving 19 bases between. As DNA, the CDR3 is TGTGCCAGCTGCGGGACAGTAGACGGCCAGCAGTTCTTC. Encoded protein: CASCGTVDGQQFF. Full variable domain (outside the CDR3, taken from reference TRBV7-6 and TRBJ2-1): GAGVSQSPRYKVTKRGQDVALRCDPISGHVSLYWYRQALGQGPEFLTYFNYEAQQDKSGLPNDRFSAERPEGSISTLTIQRTEQRDSAMYRCASCGTVDGQQFFGPGTRLTVL.

This clonotype was seen ten or more times. CDR3 in DNA: TGTGCCAGCTCATCACAGGGACGGGATCAGCCCCAGCATTTT. As protein: CASSSQGRDQPQHF. This sequence joins TRBV18 and TRBJ1-5; maybe TRBD1 (6 bases). V lost 5 bases, J lost 5 bases, and 13 bases lay in between. CDR1 and CDR2 from the germline V gene are KGHSH and LQKENI. The CDR3 spans 14 residues. Supplemented by reference TRBV18 and TRBJ1-5, the full variable domain reads NAGVMQNPRHLVRRRGQEARLRCSPMKGHSHVYWYRQLPEEGLKFMVYLQKENIIDESGMPKERFSAEFPKEGPSILRIQQVVRGDSAAYFCASSSQGRDQPQHFGDGTRLSIL.

The chain recombines TRBV12-5 with TRBJ2-1, with D perhaps TRBD1 (5 bases). The V end lost 4 bases, the J end lost 7 bases, and 17 bases lay between the germline ends. The CDR3 length is 15 residues. Per germline, CDR1 LGHNT and CDR2 FRNRAP. The CDR3 DNA is TGTGCTAGTGGTTCCCTCCACCTTAAGGGGAATGAGCAGTTCTTC. As protein: CASGSLHLKGNEQFF.

The table lists this clonotype with many counts. V usage is TRBV12-3 or TRBV12-4 and J usage is TRBJ1-2, with TRBD1 matching over 7 bases. The CDR3 is 15 amino acids. V shed 3 bases, J shed 2 bases, and the junction held 6 bases outside the gene matches. The CDR3, as DNA: TGTGCCAGCAGTTTCCGACAGGGATTCAACTATGGCTACACCTTC. Its translation is CASSFRQGFNYGYTF.